This entry describes one T cell receptor (beta chain). Its antigen is as yet unknown. CDR1 and CDR2 (germline): LGHNA, YSLEER. This CDR3 is built from 13 residues. V dropped 1 base and J dropped 7 bases, with 8 bases sitting between them. This specimen belongs to a study of ipilimumab plus nivolumab after autologous stem cell transplantation. In the study overall: Typical patient got 5 ipilimumab doses and roughly 8 nivolumab doses (median). Study conclusions and caveats: Per the authors, repertoire, Treg and microbiota data justify further study.

Only in-frame clones appear in the TCRdb table, and some are missing; sequencing was by immunoSEQ multiplex PCR. This repertoire shows 10,000 to 15,000 clones, 73% found once; its top ten account for 17%. Patients got ipilimumab 1 mg/kg beginning 14 to 28 days post-transplant. The sequence was collected from a male donor with diffuse large B-cell lymphoma. Sequences were derived from PBMCs, sampled in a trial of ipilimumab plus nivolumab as post-transplant consolidation. This chain joins TRBV4-3 and TRBJ1-5; no clear D gene. The CDR3 spells CASSQAMGQPQHF. In DNA form, the CDR3 reads TGCGCCAGCAGCCAAGCGATGGGGCAGCCCCAGCATTTT.